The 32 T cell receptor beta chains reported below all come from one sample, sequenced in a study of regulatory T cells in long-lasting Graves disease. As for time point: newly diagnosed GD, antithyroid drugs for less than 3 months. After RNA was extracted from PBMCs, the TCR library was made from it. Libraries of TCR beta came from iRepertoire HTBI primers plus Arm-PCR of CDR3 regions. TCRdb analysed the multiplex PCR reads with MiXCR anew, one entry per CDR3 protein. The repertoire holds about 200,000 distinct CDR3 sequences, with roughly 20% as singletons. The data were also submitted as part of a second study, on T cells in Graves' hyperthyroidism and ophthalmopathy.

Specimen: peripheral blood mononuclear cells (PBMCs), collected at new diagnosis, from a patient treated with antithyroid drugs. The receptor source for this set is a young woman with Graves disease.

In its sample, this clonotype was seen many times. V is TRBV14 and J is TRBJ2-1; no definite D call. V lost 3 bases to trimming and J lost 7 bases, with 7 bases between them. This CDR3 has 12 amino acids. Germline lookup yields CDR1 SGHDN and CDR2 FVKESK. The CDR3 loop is CASSQDRNEQFF. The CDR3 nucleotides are TGTGCCAGCAGCCAGGATCGGAATGAGCAGTTCTTC.

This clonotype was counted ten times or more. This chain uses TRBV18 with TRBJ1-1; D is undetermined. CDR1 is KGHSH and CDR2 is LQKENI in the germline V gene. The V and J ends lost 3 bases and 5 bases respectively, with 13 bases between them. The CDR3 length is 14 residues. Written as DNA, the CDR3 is TGTGCCAGCTCACCTAACCCGGGAGGGACTGAAGCTTTCTTT. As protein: CASSPNPGGTEAFF.

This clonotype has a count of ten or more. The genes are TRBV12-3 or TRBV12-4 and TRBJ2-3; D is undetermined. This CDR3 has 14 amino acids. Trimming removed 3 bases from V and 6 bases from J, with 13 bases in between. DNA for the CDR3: TGTGCCAGCAGTTTCGGGCAGCTAGGGGATACGCAGTATTTT. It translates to CASSFGQLGDTQYF.

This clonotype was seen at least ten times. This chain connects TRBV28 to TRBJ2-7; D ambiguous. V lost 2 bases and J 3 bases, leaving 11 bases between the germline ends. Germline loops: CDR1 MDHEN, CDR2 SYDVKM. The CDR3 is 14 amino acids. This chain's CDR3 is CASSLGTQSYEQYF. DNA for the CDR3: TGTGCCAGCAGTTTAGGTACACAGAGCTACGAGCAGTACTTC.

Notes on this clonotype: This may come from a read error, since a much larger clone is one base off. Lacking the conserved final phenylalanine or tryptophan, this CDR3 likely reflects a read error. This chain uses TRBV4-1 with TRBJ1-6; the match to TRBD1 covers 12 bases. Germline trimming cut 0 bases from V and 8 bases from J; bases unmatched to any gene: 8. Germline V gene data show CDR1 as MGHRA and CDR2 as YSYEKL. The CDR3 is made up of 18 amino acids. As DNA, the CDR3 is TGCGCCAGCAGCCAAGAATGGGGACAGGGGGCTTCTGATTCACCCCTCCACATT. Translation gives CASSQEWGQGASDSPLHI.

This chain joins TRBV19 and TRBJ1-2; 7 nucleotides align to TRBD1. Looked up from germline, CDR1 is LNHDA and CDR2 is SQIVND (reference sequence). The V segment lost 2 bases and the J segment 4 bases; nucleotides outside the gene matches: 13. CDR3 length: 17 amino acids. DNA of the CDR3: TGTGCCAGTAGTATAATTAACCGGGACAGATCTTTCTATGGCTACACCTTC. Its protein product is CASSIINRDRSFYGYTF. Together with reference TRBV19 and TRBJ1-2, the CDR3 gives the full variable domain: DGGITQSPKYLFRKEGQNVTLSCEQNLNHDAMYWYRQDPGQGLRLIYYSQIVNDFQKGDIAEGYSVSREKKESFPLTVTSAQKNPTAFYLCASSIINRDRSFYGYTFGSGTRLTVV.

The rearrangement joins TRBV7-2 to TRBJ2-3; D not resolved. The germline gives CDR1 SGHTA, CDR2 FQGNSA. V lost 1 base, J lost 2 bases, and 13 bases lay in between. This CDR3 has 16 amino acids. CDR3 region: CASSLVLSQYTDTQYF. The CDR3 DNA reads TGTGCCAGCAGCTTAGTTTTGAGTCAGTACACAGATACGCAGTATTTT.

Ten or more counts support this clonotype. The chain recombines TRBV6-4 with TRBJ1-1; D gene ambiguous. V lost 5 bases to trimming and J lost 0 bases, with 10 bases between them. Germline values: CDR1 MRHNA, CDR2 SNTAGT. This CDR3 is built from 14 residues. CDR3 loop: CASSHTLMNTEAFF. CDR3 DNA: TGTGCCAGCAGTCACACCCTTATGAACACTGAAGCTTTCTTT.

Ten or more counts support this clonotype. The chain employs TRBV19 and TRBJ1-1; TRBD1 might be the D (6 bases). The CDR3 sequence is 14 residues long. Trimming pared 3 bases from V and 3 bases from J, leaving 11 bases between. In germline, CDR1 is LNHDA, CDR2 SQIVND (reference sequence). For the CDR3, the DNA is TGTGCCAGTAGTATGAGGGACACTTACACTGAAGCTTTCTTT. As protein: CASSMRDTYTEAFF.

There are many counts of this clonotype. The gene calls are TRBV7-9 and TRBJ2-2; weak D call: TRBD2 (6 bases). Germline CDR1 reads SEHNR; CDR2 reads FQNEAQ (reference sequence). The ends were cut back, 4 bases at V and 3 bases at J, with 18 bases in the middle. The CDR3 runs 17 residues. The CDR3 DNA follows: TGTGCCAGCAGCTCCGACCTTAGCGGAGGCCACACCGGGGAGCTGTTTTTT. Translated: CASSSDLSGGHTGELFF.

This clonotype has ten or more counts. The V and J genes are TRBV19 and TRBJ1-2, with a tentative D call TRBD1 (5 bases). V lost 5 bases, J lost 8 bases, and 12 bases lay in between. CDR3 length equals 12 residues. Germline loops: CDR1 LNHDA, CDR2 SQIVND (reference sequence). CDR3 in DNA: TGTGCCAGTAGTCCGGGGACGAGAGGCTACACCTTC. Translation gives CASSPGTRGYTF.

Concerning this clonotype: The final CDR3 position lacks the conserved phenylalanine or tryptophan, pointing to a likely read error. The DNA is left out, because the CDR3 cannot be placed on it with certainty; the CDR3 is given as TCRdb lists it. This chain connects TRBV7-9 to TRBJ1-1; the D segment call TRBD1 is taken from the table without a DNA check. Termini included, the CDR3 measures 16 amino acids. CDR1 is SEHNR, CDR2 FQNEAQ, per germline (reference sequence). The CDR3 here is CASSRQGAFEVAEAYL.

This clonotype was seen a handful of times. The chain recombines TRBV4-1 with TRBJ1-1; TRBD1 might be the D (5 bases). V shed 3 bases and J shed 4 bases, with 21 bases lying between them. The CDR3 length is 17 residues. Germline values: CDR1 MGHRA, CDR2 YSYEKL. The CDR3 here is CASSHPSPGGGSTEAFF. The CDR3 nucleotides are TGCGCCAGCAGCCATCCTTCCCCTGGGGGGGGGAGCACTGAAGCTTTCTTT.

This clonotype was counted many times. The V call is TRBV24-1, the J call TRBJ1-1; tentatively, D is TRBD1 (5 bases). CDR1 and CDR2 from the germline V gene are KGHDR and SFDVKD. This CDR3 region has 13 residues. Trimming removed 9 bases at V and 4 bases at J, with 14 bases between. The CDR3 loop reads CATQGVRGTEAFF. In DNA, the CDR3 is TGTGCCACCCAGGGCGTGAGAGGCACTGAAGCTTTCTTT.

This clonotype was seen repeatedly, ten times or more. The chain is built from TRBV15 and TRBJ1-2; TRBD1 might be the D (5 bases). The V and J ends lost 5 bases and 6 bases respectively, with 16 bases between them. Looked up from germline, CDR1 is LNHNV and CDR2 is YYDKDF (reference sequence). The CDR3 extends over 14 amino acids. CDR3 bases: TGTGCCACCAGCGGAAACCCCAGGGTCGATGGCTACACCTTC. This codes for CATSGNPRVDGYTF.

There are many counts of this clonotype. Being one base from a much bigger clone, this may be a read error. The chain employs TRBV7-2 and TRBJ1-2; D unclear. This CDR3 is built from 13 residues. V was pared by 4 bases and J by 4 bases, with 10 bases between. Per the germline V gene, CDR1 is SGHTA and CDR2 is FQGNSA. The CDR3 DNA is TGTGCCAGCAGCTCCGGACCGCTCTATGGCTACACCTTC. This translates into CASSSGPLYGYTF.

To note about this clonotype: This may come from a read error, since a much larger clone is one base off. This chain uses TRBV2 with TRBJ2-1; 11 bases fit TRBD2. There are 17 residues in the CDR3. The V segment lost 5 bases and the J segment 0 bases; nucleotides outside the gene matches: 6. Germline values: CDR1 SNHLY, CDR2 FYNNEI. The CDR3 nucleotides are TGTGCCAGCAGTCCCCCTAGCGGGAGGAGCTCCTACAATGAGCAGTTCTTC. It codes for CASSPPSGRSSYNEQFF.

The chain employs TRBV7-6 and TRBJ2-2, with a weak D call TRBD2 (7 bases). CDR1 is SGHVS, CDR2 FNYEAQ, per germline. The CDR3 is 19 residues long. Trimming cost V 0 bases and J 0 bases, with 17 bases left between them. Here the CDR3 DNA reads TGTGCCAGCAGCTTAGCGGTGGGGGGGCAGGCCCCGAACACCGGGGAGCTGTTTTTT. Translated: CASSLAVGGQAPNTGELFF.

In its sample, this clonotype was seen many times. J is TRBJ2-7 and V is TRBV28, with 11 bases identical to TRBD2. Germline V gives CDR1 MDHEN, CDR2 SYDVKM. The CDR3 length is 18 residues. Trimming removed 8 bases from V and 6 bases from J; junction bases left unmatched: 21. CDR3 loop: CASSEVGLIAGGPGEQYF. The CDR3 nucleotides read TGTGCCAGCTCGGAGGTAGGGCTGATAGCGGGAGGGCCTGGCGAGCAGTACTTC.

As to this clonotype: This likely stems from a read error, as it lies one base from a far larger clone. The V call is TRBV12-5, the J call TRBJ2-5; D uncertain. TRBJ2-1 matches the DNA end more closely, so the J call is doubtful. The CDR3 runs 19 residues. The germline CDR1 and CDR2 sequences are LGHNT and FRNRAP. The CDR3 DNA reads TGTGCTAGTGGTTTGGTAACCCCTTCAGCCGGCATGAGCCACAATGAGCAGTTCTTC. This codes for CASGLVTPSAGMSHNEQFF.

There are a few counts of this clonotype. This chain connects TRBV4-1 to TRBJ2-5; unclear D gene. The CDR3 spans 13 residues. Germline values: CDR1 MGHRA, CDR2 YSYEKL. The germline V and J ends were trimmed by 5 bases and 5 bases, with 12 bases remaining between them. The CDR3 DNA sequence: TGCGCCAGCAGCTACGGCCAATTGGAGACCCAGTACTTC. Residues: CASSYGQLETQYF.

CDR3 nucleotides: TGTGCCAGCAGTTCACACTTCAGTAAGGGCACTGAAGCTTTCTTT. This gives the protein CASSSHFSKGTEAFF. The chain is built from TRBV12-3 or TRBV12-4 and TRBJ1-1; unclear D gene. The V end was cut by 4 bases, the J end by 4 bases, with 16 bases between. This CDR3 has 15 residues.

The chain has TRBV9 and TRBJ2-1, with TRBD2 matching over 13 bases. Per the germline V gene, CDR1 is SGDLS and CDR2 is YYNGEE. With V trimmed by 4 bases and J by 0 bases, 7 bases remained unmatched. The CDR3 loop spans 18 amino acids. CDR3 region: CASSSGLAGPYSYNEQFF. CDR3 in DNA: TGTGCCAGCAGCTCGGGACTAGCGGGGCCTTACTCCTACAATGAGCAGTTCTTC.

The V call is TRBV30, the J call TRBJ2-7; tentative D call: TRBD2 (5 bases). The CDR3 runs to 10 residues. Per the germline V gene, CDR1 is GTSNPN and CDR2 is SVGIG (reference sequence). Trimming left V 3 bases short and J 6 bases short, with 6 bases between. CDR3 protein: CAWSRGEQYF. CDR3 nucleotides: TGTGCCTGGAGCCGGGGCGAGCAGTACTTC.

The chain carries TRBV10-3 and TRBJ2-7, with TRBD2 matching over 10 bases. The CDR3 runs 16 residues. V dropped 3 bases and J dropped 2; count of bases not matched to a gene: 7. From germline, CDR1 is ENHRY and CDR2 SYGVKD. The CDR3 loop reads CAISDLAGVQPYEQYF. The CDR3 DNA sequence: TGTGCCATCAGTGATCTAGCGGGAGTTCAACCCTACGAGCAGTACTTC.

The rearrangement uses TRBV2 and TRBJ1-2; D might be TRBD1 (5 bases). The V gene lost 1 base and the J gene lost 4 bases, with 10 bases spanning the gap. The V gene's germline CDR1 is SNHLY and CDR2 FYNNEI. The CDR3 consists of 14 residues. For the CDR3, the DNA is TGTGCCAGCAGTGAAGTGGGGGGGTTCTATGGCTACACCTTC. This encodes CASSEVGGFYGYTF.

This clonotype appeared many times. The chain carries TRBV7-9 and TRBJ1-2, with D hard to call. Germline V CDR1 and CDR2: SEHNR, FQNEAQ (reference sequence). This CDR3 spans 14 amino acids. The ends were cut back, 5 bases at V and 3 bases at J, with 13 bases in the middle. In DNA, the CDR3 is TGTGCCAGCAGCAGCAACGGACGGTACTATGGCTACACCTTC. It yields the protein CASSSNGRYYGYTF.

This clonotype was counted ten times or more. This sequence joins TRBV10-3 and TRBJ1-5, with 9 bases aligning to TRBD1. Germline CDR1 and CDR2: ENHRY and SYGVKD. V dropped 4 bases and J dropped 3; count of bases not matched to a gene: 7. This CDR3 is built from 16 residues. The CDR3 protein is CAISGQGGAYNQPQHF. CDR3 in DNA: TGTGCCATCAGTGGACAGGGGGGGGCTTACAATCAGCCCCAGCATTTT.

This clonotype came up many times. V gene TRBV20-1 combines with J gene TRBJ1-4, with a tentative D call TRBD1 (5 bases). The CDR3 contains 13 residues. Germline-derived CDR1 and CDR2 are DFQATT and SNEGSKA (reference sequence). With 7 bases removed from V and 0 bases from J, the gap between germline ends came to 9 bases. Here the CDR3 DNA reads TGCAGTGTTTTACAGGCAACTAATGAAAAACTGTTTTTT. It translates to CSVLQATNEKLFF.

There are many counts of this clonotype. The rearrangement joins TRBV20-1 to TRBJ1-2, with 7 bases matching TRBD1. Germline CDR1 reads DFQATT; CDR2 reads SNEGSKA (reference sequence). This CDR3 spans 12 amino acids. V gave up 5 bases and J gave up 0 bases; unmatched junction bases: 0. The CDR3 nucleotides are TGCAGTGCTGGGACAGCTAACTATGGCTACACCTTC. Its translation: CSAGTANYGYTF.

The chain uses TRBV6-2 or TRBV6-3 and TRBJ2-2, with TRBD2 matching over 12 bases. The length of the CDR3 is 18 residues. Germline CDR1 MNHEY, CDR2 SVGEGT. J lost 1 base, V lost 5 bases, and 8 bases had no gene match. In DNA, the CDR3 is TGTGCCAGCAGTCAACCATCTAGCGGGAGGGAGAACACCGGGGAGCTGTTTTTT. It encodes CASSQPSSGRENTGELFF.

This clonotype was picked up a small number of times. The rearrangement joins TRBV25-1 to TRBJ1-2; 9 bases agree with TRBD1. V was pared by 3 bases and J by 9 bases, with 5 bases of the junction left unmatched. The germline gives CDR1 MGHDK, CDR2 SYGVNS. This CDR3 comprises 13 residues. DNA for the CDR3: TGTGCCAGCAGTGAGCCGGGACAGGGAAGCTACACCTTC. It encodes CASSEPGQGSYTF.